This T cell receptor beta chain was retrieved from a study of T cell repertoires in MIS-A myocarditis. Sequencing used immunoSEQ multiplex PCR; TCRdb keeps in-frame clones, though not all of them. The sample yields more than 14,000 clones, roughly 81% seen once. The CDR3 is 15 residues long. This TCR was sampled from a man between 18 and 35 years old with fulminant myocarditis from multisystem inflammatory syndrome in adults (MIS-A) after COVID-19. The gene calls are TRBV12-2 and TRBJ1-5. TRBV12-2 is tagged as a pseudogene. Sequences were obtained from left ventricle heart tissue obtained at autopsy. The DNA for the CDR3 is TGTGCAAGTCGCTTAGCGCGGGGTAGCAATCAGCCCCAGCATTTT. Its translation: CASRLARGSNQPQHF.